The T cell receptor (beta chain) described here comes from a study of T cell responses to AZD1222 COVID-19 vaccine. Overall study: Second-dose recipients at about 4 or about 12 weeks were treated as one pooled group.

This CDR3 comprises 14 residues. Trimming removed 4 bases from V and 0 bases from J, with 7 bases in between. Germline assignment: CDR1 SGHNT and CDR2 YYREEE (reference sequence). Broader study findings: Regions 160-218 and 743-854 dominated among vaccine-associated CD4 TCRs spanning spike. Clonal diversity was possibly underestimated, and white British individuals and females predominated among donors.

This clone was detected once. Its antigen remains unidentified. The protocol was immunoSEQ multiplex PCR, while the TCRdb copy is restricted to in-frame clones and leaves out a portion. The sample records 140,000 or so clones, approximately 90% being singletons. The chain links TRBV5-4 to TRBJ1-4, with D hard to call. Sequenced here: peripheral blood, sampled on day 0 of AZD1222 vaccination. The origin of this receptor is an adult in good health. In DNA, the CDR3 is TGTGCCAGCAGCGTGGAGACAACTAATGAAAAACTGTTTTTT. Its translation: CASSVETTNEKLFF.